This is a list of T cell receptor beta chains from one sample in a study of blood T cell repertoires in COVID-19. Method: immunoSEQ multiplex PCR; TCRdb's copy keeps in-frame clones and lacks some. This table holds 250,000 to 300,000 clones, over 80% found once. The sequenced sample was PBMCs or T cells enriched from blood (not recorded which). Every receptor here comes from a human donor in a cohort exposed to, infected with or recovered from COVID-19 (not recorded which). The donor label of this sample is uncertain. Both conserved end residues are part of each CDR3. A D gene is named only where the DNA matches it firmly. Clone size is shown for a subset of rows, as once, few, many or a class of expanded clone.

NA,TRBV5-8,TRBJ2-2,NA,CASSFGAGELFF,TGTGCCAGCAGCTTCGGGGCCGGGGAGCTGTTTTTT
NA,TRBV2,TRBJ1-5,NA,CASWLGGSQPQHF,TGTGCCAGCTGGTTGGGGGGGAGTCAGCCCCAGCATTTT
NA,TRBV3-1/TRBV3-2,TRBJ1-1,TRBD1,CASTQTDRGGRAFF,TGTGCCAGCACCCAGACCGACAGGGGCGGGAGAGCTTTCTTT
NA,TRBV5-1,TRBJ2-7,NA,CASSLVGQGTYEQYF,TGCGCCAGCAGCTTGGTTGGCCAGGGAACCTACGAGCAGTACTTC
NA,TRBV4-1,TRBJ1-2,TRBD1,CASSLSRELPGQGKNYGYTF,TGCGCCAGCAGCCTAAGCAGGGAGTTACCGGGACAGGGTAAGAACTATGGCTACACCTTC
once,TRBV2,TRBJ2-2,NA,CASTWQGNTGELFF,TGTGCCAGCACGTGGCAGGGGAACACCGGGGAGCTGTTTTTT
NA,TRBV18,TRBJ2-3,TRBD1,CASSTIPGQGLDTQYF,TGTGCCAGCTCAACAATTCCGGGACAGGGGTTGGATACGCAGTATTTT
NA,TRBV7-2,TRBJ1-1,TRBD1,CASSSRGQRKTFF,TGTGCCAGCAGCTCGAGGGGACAGCGTAAAACTTTCTTT
NA,TRBV7-2,TRBJ2-2,TRBD2,CASSYGTSGVANTGELFF,TGTGCCAGCAGTTACGGGACTAGCGGGGTCGCGAACACCGGGGAGCTGTTTTTT
NA,TRBV27,TRBJ2-5,NA,CASSLLGLGRETQYF,TGTGCCAGCAGTTTATTGGGCCTCGGCCGAGAGACCCAGTACTTC
NA,TRBV6-5,TRBJ1-4,NA,CASSYAGKTNEKLFF,TGTGCCAGCAGTTACGCGGGGAAAACTAATGAAAAACTGTTTTTT
NA,TRBV19,TRBJ1-1,NA,CASSTITSGNTEAFF,TGTGCCAGTAGTACCATCACTTCAGGGAACACTGAAGCTTTCTTT
NA,TRBV27,TRBJ2-6,NA,CASRSFSGANVLTF,TGTGCCAGCAGGTCGTTCTCTGGGGCCAACGTCCTGACTTTC
NA,TRBV7-3,TRBJ2-3,NA,CASSRDIFTDTQYF,TGTGCCAGCAGTCGGGACATATTTACAGATACGCAGTATTTT
once,TRBV25-1,TRBJ2-5,TRBD1,CASSEGGRDRGSETQYF,TGTGCCAGCAGTGAGGGAGGCCGGGACAGGGGTTCCGAGACCCAGTACTTC
NA,TRBV7-2,TRBJ2-7,NA,CATELPGELYEQYF,TGTGCCACCGAACTCCCCGGGGAGCTCTACGAGCAGTACTTC
NA,TRBV7-6,TRBJ2-3,NA,CASSLRGRGYVTDTQYF,TGTGCCAGCAGCTTAAGGGGGCGGGGCTATGTAACAGATACGCAGTATTTT
NA,TRBV27,TRBJ1-5,NA,CASSLQGYSNQPQHF,TGTGCCAGCAGTTTACAGGGATATAGCAATCAGCCCCAGCATTTT
NA,TRBV6-1,TRBJ2-3,NA,CASSGNWAHATDTQYF,TGTGCCAGCAGTGGCAATTGGGCCCATGCCACAGATACGCAGTATTTT
NA,TRBV27,TRBJ1-1,NA,CASSPGTQGWAAFF,TGTGCCAGCAGTCCCGGGACTCAGGGCTGGGCGGCTTTCTTT
NA,TRBV14,TRBJ2-2,TRBD2,CASSPRGGFSTGELFF,TGTGCCAGCAGCCCCCGCGGGGGGTTCTCAACCGGGGAGCTGTTTTTT
NA,TRBV4-3,TRBJ2-1,NA,CASSQESYNEQFF,TGCGCCAGCAGCCAGGAGTCCTACAATGAGCAGTTCTTC
NA,TRBV6-5,TRBJ1-3,TRBD1,CASAVGQGRNTIYF,TGTGCCAGCGCCGTGGGACAGGGACGAAACACCATATATTTT
NA,TRBV4-2,TRBJ2-3,TRBD2,CASSPELAGGAVDTQYF,TGTGCCAGCAGCCCCGAACTAGCGGGGGGCGCGGTTGATACGCAGTATTTT
NA,TRBV19,TRBJ2-6,NA,CASSISGGTGANVLTF,TGTGCCAGTAGTATCAGTGGCGGGACTGGGGCCAACGTCCTGACTTTC
NA,TRBV4-1,TRBJ1-5,NA,CASSSRVGQPQHF,TGCGCCAGCAGCTCCAGGGTAGGACAGCCCCAGCATTTT
NA,TRBV7-9,TRBJ2-5,NA,CASSLAVISQAKTQYF,TGTGCCAGCAGCTTAGCTGTGATCTCTCAAGCCAAGACCCAGTACTTC
few,TRBV3-1/TRBV3-2,TRBJ2-3,TRBD2,CASSQVVAELAGGDTQYF,TGTGCCAGCAGCCAAGTCGTAGCCGAACTAGCGGGGGGAGATACGCAGTATTTT
once,TRBV10-3,TRBJ1-1,NA,CAISEGALDTEAFF,TGTGCCATCAGTGAGGGGGCTTTGGACACTGAAGCTTTCTTT
few,TRBV12-3/TRBV12-4,TRBJ1-1,NA,CASSFWGEGAFF,TGTGCCAGCAGTTTTTGGGGAGAGGGAGCTTTCTTT
NA,TRBV29-1,TRBJ2-7,TRBD1,CSVEGGGGYEQYF,TGCAGCGTTGAAGGAGGGGGCGGGTACGAGCAGTACTTC
NA,TRBV2,TRBJ2-7,NA,CASSGEGRPTYEQYF,TGTGCCAGCAGTGGAGAGGGCAGGCCCACCTACGAGCAGTACTTC
once,TRBV5-6,TRBJ1-1,NA,CASSQPTGTNTEAFF,TGTGCCAGCAGCCAGCCTACAGGGACGAACACTGAAGCTTTCTTT
NA,TRBV4-2,TRBJ1-1,NA,CASSQEQIRGTEAFF,TGTGCCAGCAGCCAAGAACAGATAAGGGGCACTGAAGCTTTCTTT
NA,TRBV11-1,TRBJ2-3,TRBD2,CASSSYSGVDTQYF,TGTGCCAGCAGCTCCTACAGCGGGGTGGATACGCAGTATTTT
NA,TRBV6-1,TRBJ2-7,TRBD1,CASSEAGTGYYEQYF,TGTGCCAGCAGTGAAGCGGGGACAGGGTACTACGAGCAGTACTTC
NA,TRBV29-1,TRBJ1-2,TRBD1,CSVDLAGTGSYGYTF,TGCAGCGTTGATCTCGCTGGGACAGGATCCTATGGCTACACCTTC
NA,TRBV6-1,TRBJ1-1,NA,CASSEVEGSEAFF,TGTGCCAGCAGTGAAGTTGAGGGCTCGGAAGCTTTCTTT
NA,TRBV5-1,TRBJ1-2,NA,CASSLGGADGYTF,TGCGCCAGCAGCTTGGGTGGGGCGGATGGCTACACCTTC
NA,TRBV9,TRBJ2-7,NA,CASSVGVGGTYEQYF,TGTGCCAGCAGCGTAGGGGTAGGGGGTACCTACGAGCAGTACTTC
NA,TRBV2,TRBJ2-3,NA,CASRPDSSTDTQYF,TGTGCCAGCAGGCCGGACAGTAGCACAGATACGCAGTATTTT
NA,TRBV27,TRBJ2-2,NA,CASSFRGTGELFF,TGTGCCAGCAGTTTTAGGGGCACCGGGGAGCTGTTTTTT
few,TRBV10-3,TRBJ1-3,TRBD1,CAISQPTGGYSGNTIYF,TGTGCCATCAGTCAACCGACAGGGGGTTACTCTGGAAACACCATATATTTT